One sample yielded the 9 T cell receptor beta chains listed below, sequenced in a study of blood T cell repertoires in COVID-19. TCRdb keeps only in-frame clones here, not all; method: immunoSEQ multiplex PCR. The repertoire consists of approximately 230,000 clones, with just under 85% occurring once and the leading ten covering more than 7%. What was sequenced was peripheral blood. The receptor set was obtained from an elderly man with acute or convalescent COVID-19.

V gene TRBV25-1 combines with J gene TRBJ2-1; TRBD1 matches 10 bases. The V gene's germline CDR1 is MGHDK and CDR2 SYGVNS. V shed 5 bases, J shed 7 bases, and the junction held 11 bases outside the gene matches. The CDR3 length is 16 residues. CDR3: CASSQTGGERSNEQFF. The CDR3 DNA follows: TGTGCCAGCAGTCAGACAGGGGGCGAAAGGAGTAATGAGCAGTTCTTC. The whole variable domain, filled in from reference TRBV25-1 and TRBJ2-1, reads EADIYQTPRYLVIGTGKKITLECSQTMGHDKMYWYQQDPGMELHLIHYSYGVNSTEKGDLSSESTVSRIRTEHFPLTLESARPSHTSQYLCASSQTGGERSNEQFFGPGTRLTVL.

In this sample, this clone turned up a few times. This CDR3 reads CASGLVLGNEQYF. The CDR3 nucleotides are TGTGCTAGTGGTTTGGTACTAGGTAACGAGCAGTACTTC. The V call is TRBV12-5, the J call TRBJ2-7; D is perhaps TRBD2 (5 bases). Trimming pared 0 bases from V and 5 bases from J, leaving 8 bases between. Germline V lookup: CDR1 LGHNT, CDR2 FRNRAP. The CDR3 consists of 13 residues.

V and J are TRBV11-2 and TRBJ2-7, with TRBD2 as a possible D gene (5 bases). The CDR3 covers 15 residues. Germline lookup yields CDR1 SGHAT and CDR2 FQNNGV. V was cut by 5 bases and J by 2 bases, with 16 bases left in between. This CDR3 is CASSRKRASTYEQYF. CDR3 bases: TGTGCCAGCAGCCGCAAGAGGGCAAGCACCTACGAGCAGTACTTC.

The CDR3 protein is CASISGGQGHVNYGYTF. CDR3 nucleotide sequence: TGTGCCAGCATCTCAGGGGGACAGGGGCACGTTAACTATGGCTACACCTTC. The gene calls are TRBV28 and TRBJ1-2; 10 bases map to TRBD1. Germline CDR1 reads MDHEN; CDR2 reads SYDVKM. The V and J ends lost 7 bases and 1 base, in that order; junction bases with no gene match: 12. The CDR3 is 17 amino acids.

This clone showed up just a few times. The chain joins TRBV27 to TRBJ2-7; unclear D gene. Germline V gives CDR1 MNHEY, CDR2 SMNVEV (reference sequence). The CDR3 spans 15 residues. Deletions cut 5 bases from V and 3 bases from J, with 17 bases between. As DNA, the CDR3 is TGTGCCAGCAGTGTCCCCGGGTCCCTGAGCTACGAGCAGTACTTC. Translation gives CASSVPGSLSYEQYF.

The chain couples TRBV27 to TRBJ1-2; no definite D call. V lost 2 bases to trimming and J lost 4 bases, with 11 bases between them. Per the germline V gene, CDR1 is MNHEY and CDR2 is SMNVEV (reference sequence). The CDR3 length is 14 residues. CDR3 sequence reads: CASSLAGTGYGYTF. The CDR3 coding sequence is TGTGCCAGCAGTTTAGCCGGCACGGGCTATGGCTACACCTTC.

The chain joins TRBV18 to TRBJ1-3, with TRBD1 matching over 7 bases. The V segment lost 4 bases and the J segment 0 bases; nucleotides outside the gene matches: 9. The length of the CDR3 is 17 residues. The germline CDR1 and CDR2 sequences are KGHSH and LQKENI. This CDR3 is CASSLASGTASGNTIYF. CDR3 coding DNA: TGTGCCAGCTCACTTGCCTCAGGGACAGCCTCTGGAAACACCATATATTTT.

The CDR3 bases are TGTGCCAGCAGCTTGGATGCGGGGTCCTACGAGCAGTACTTC. Translated: CASSLDAGSYEQYF. The chain has TRBV5-4 and TRBJ2-7; tentatively, D is TRBD2 (6 bases). Trimming removed 0 bases from V and 1 base from J, with 8 bases in between. This CDR3 region has 14 residues. Germline lookup yields CDR1 SGHNT and CDR2 YYREEE (reference sequence).

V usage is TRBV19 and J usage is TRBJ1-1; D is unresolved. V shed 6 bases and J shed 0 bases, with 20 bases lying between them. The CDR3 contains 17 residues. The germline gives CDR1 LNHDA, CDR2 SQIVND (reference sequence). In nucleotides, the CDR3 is TGTGCCAGTAGCCGCTGGACTGCCGGTTCGATGAACACTGAAGCTTTCTTT. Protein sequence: CASSRWTAGSMNTEAFF.